The subject of this entry is one T cell receptor (beta chain). Its matching antigen is unknown. Germline V gene data show CDR1 as KGHSH and CDR2 as LQKENI. This CDR3 is 14 amino acids long. V dropped 1 base and J dropped 0 bases, with 6 bases sitting between them. All the people who gave samples were healthy bone marrow donors. 60 Vbeta and 13 Jbeta primers were used in PCR. Using immunoSEQ multiplex PCR, the repertoire was profiled, and TCRdb retains in-frame clones only, with some absent. This repertoire shows 120,000 or so clones, 80% found once; its top ten account for 8.8%. The sample originates from a study of cytomegalovirus exposure and HLA in healthy donors. Overall study: Caucasian-associated ancestry cluster membership applied to less than 85% of around 400 genotyped donors.

Whole-study results and caveats: Donor immune exposure was known only as CMV serostatus.

The origin of this receptor is a female donor in good health and CMV-seropositive. The V call is TRBV18, the J call TRBJ1-2, with D perhaps matching TRBD1 (5 bases). Sequenced input: PBMCs. The CDR3 coding sequence is TGTGCCAGCTCACCACAACAGGCTAACTATGGCTACACCTTC. Translation: CASSPQQANYGYTF. Full variable domain (remainder filled in from reference TRBV18 and TRBJ1-2): NAGVMQNPRHLVRRRGQEARLRCSPMKGHSHVYWYRQLPEEGLKFMVYLQKENIIDESGMPKERFSAEFPKEGPSILRIQQVVRGDSAAYFCASSPQQANYGYTFGSGTRLTVV.